The T cell receptor beta chain under discussion was sequenced for a study of blood T cell repertoires in COVID-19. The wider study: Acute-phase and convalescent COVID-19 samples originated in the United States, Italy and Spain.

How the authors handled the data: Amplification of reference gene primers was used by the study to estimate nucleated cell counts. Assay: immunoSEQ multiplex PCR; the TCRdb copy retains only in-frame clones and omits some. That table is the source of V, J and clone size, and D and trimming were worked out from the DNA. The table includes some 50,000 clones, roughly nine tenths detected once. Sequenced input: peripheral blood. The TCR comes from a man in his 60s with acute or convalescent COVID-19.

For the CDR3, the DNA is TGTGCCAGCCGCGACAGGGACTCGGAGGGCTACACCTTC. Translated, it gives CASRDRDSEGYTF. The rearrangement links TRBV27 to TRBJ1-2; 7 bases are shared with TRBD1. The CDR3 has 13 amino acids. With 8 bases clipped from V and 8 bases from J, the junction kept 11 bases outside the gene matches. Germline CDR1 is MNHEY and CDR2 is SMNVEV (reference sequence).